Listed below are T cell receptor beta chains from one sample, sequenced in a study of T cells in Graves' hyperthyroidism and ophthalmopathy. TCRdb redid the calling of the multiplex PCR reads with MiXCR, one entry per CDR3 protein. The table lists around 700,000 distinct CDR3 sequences, 18% of them singletons. Sequencing was done on a sample of blood. These TCRs come from a woman in her fifties or sixties with Graves' hyperthyroidism that later progressed to Graves' ophthalmopathy. The conserved cysteine and the conserved F or W are not part of the CDR3 here. Each record gives: V gene, J gene, CDR3 protein.

TRBV20-1	TRBJ1-1	SATTGWTEAF
TRBV7-3	TRBJ1-2	ASSKGQPYGYT
TRBV12-3/TRBV12-4	TRBJ1-1	ASSSLKAF
TRBV20-1	TRBJ1-6	SASSPMESSYNSPLH
TRBV20-1	TRBJ2-3	SARYRGQDTQY
TRBV7-8	TRBJ2-7	ASSSGGGGPRSYEQY
TRBV20-1	TRBJ2-3	SAPKTEYTDTQY
TRBV3-1	TRBJ2-1	ASSQREGASYNEQF
TRBV6-2/TRBV6-3	TRBJ2-5	ASSYSALGTQY
TRBV6-1	TRBJ1-1	ACYRGTEAF
TRBV20-1	TRBJ2-3	SAKERGLASVWADTQY
TRBV7-9	TRBJ2-5	ASSLYGTTQETQY
TRBV7-9	TRBJ2-1	ASRWSGGNEQF
TRBV27	TRBJ1-1	ASTADPSTEAF
TRBV4-1	TRBJ1-2	ASSQDLGTDTNYGYT
TRBV7-3	TRBJ2-1	ASSLERSSYNEQF
TRBV20-1	TRBJ1-6	SAETGYNSPLH
TRBV20-1	TRBJ2-5	SARVEDGGLWETQY
TRBV4-1	TRBJ1-2	ASSHLGRGYT
TRBV5-1	TRBJ1-1	ASGDGGSTEAF
TRBV19	TRBJ1-5	ASSIGTGATQPQH
TRBV15	TRBJ1-6	ATSPVSYNSPLH
TRBV29-1	TRBJ1-1	SVQVVTEAF
TRBV19	TRBJ2-7	ASGQGDYEQY
TRBV6-1	TRBJ2-7	ASRPRDSNSYEQY
TRBV6-1	TRBJ1-1	ASRDSGLLNTEAF
TRBV7-3	TRBJ1-2	ASSTGTGGDVAGYT
TRBV18	TRBJ2-2	ASSLRTGYSGELF
TRBV6-2/TRBV6-3	TRBJ2-3	ASGPTGLAITDTQY
TRBV27	TRBJ1-3	ASRPTGQNTIY
TRBV11-1	TRBJ2-3	ASSLHPGLAGESADTQY
TRBV5-4	TRBJ1-3	ASSLVSSTYSGNTIY
TRBV5-1	TRBJ1-6	ASSLEGSTSPLH
TRBV20-1	TRBJ2-3	SPAGFGVGTDTQY
TRBV20-1	TRBJ1-2	SGAWQGNYGYT
TRBV18	TRBJ1-5	ASSPVDGNQPQH
TRBV19	TRBJ2-5	ASSPRDRGQETQY
TRBV12-3/TRBV12-4	TRBJ2-7	ASNRGPNSYEQC
TRBV15	TRBJ1-4	ATSGDVGSEKLF
TRBV27	TRBJ2-7	ASSYRIDSYEQY
TRBV12-3/TRBV12-4	TRBJ1-2	ASSFGQYYGYT
TRBV15	TRBJ2-1	ATTRSAWTGNEQF
TRBV2	TRBJ1-2	ASSETRQEFYGYT
TRBV5-1	TRBJ2-3	ASSLSDPTDTQY
TRBV5-1	TRBJ2-3	AGSLRLGQVTDTQY
TRBV7-9	TRBJ2-1	ASSEGLVADEQF
TRBV7-2	TRBJ1-6	ASSLATYGSPLH
TRBV19	TRBJ1-4	ASSPGDSTNEKLF